This entry concerns a single T cell receptor (beta chain). Its cognate antigen is unknown. The sample comes from a study of T cell responses to AZD1222 COVID-19 vaccine. Broader study findings: Reportedly, nearly half of unique spike TCRs recognized epitopes outside B.1.351/B.1.1.7 mutations. Sampled repertoires all dated from after the peak T cell response. A mostly white British donor set with more females was recruited, and clonal diversity was possibly underestimated.

Timing groups of about 4 and about 12 weeks for second doses were pooled. Produced via immunoSEQ multiplex PCR; TCRdb's table is partial and in-frame only. The data hold approximately 150,000 clones, with 80% to 95% observed a single time. Sequencing was performed on peripheral blood, taken 28 days after the second AZD1222 dose. This receptor was identified in an adult who received the AZD1222 COVID-19 vaccine.

The CDR3 spells CASSFGPTGAAFF. In DNA form, the CDR3 reads TGTGCCAGCAGTTTTGGGCCAACCGGGGCAGCTTTCTTT. The chain combines TRBV27 with TRBJ1-1, with a tentative D call TRBD1 (5 bases). The CDR3 is 13 amino acids. The germline V and J ends were trimmed by 3 bases and 10 bases, with 15 bases remaining between them. The V gene's germline CDR1 is MNHEY and CDR2 SMNVEV (reference sequence).